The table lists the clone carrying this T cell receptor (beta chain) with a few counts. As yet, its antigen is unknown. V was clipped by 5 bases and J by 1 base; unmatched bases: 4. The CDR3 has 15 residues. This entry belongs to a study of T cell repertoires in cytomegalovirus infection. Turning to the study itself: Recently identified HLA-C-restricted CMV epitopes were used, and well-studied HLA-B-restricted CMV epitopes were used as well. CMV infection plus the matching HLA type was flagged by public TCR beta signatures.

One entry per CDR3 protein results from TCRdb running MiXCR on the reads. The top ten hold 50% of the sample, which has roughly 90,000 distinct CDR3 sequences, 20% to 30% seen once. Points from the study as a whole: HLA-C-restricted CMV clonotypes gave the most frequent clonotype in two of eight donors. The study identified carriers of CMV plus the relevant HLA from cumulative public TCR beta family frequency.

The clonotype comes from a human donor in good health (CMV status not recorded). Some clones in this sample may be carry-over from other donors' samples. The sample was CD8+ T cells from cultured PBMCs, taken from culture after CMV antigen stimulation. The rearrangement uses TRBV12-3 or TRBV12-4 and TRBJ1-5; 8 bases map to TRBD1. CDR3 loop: CASSGRDRSNQPQHF. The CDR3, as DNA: TGTGCCAGCAGTGGCCGGGACAGGAGCAATCAGCCCCAGCATTTT.